The 14 T cell receptor beta chains given below trace back to one sample, sequenced in a study of PD-L1 blockade in urothelial cancer. Profiling relied on immunoSEQ multiplex PCR, and the TCRdb table lists in-frame clones only, not all of them. This table holds around 40,000 clones, roughly 90% found once. The sample was PBMCs, taken around atezolizumab (anti-PD-L1) treatment. The origin of the receptors is a man between 60 and 75 years old with urothelial cancer.

This clone appeared once. This chain joins TRBV1 and TRBJ2-7; TRBD2, as called in the table, went unchecked against the DNA. TRBV1 is listed as a pseudogene. This CDR3 has 18 amino acids. CDR3 coding DNA: TGCACCAGCAGCCAAGATGAGCTGAGGCCCCGGTTTGACTACGAGCAGTACTTC. Protein product: CTSSQDELRPRFDYEQYF.

The chain carries TRBV5-4 and TRBJ2-5; TRBD1 agrees at 10 bases. The CDR3 consists of 13 residues. V was pared by 4 bases and J by 5 bases, with 2 bases of the junction left unmatched. Germline V gene lookup returns CDR1 SGHNT and CDR2 YYREEE (reference sequence). The CDR3 bases are TGTGCCAGCAGCGGGACAGGGGTTGAGACCCAGTACTTC. It codes for CASSGTGVETQYF.

The gene calls are TRBV7-8 and TRBJ2-3, with D hard to call. Trimming left V 4 bases short and J 6 bases short, with 11 bases between. CDR3 length: 13 residues. Germline CDR1 reads SGHVS; CDR2 reads FQNEAQ. CDR3 residues: CASSSSGPDTQYF. Written as DNA, the CDR3 is TGTGCCAGCAGCTCCTCAGGTCCGGATACGCAGTATTTT. Full variable domain (remainder filled in from reference TRBV7-8 and TRBJ2-3): GAGVSQSPRYKVAKRGQDVALRCDPISGHVSLFWYQQALGQGPEFLTYFQNEAQLDKSGLPSDRFFAERPEGSVSTLKIQRTQQEDSAVYLCASSSSGPDTQYFGPGTRLTVL.

The chain joins TRBV30 to TRBJ2-7, with TRBD1 matching over 8 bases. Germline V CDR1 and CDR2: GTSNPN, SVGIG (reference sequence). This CDR3 region has 12 residues. Unmatched junction bases numbered 5, after V lost 5 bases and J lost 5 bases. CDR3 residues: CAWGIQGDEQYF. In DNA form, the CDR3 reads TGTGCCTGGGGTATACAGGGGGACGAGCAGTACTTC. Together with reference TRBV30 and TRBJ2-7, the CDR3 gives the full variable domain: SQTIHQWPATLVQPVGSPLSLECTVEGTSNPNLYWYRQAAGRGLQLLFYSVGIGQISSEVPQNLSASRPQDRQFILSSKKLLLSDSGFYLCAWGIQGDEQYFGPGTRLTVT.

The V gene is TRBV19, the J gene TRBJ2-3; perhaps TRBD1 as D (5 bases). V lost 5 bases and J lost 6, with 18 bases in between. Germline lookup yields CDR1 LNHDA and CDR2 SQIVND (reference sequence). This CDR3 contains 15 residues. The CDR3 spells CASSVWEKGIDTQYF. In nucleotides, the CDR3 is TGTGCCAGTAGTGTATGGGAAAAGGGGATTGATACGCAGTATTTT.

The rearrangement joins TRBV2 to TRBJ2-7; D is unresolved. V was trimmed by 6 bases and J by 5 bases, leaving 17 bases between them. The germline CDR1 and CDR2 sequences are SNHLY and FYNNEI. The CDR3 is 14 amino acids. CDR3 sequence: CASRSQRLMDEQYF. DNA for the CDR3: TGTGCCAGCAGGAGTCAGAGGCTTATGGACGAGCAGTACTTC.

V is TRBV6-6 and J is TRBJ1-2; 10 nucleotides line up with TRBD1. The CDR3 loop spans 14 amino acids. Germline V gene lookup returns CDR1 MNHNY and CDR2 SVGAGI (reference sequence). J lost 4 bases, V lost 5 bases, and 4 bases had no gene match. The CDR3 is CASSDRGQVYGYTF. CDR3 sequence (DNA): TGTGCCAGCAGTGACAGGGGGCAGGTCTATGGCTACACCTTC.

This chain links TRBV11-2 with TRBJ1-5; the D is unclear. V dropped 2 bases and J dropped 5 bases, with 7 bases sitting between them. The CDR3 length is 13 residues. Per germline, CDR1 SGHAT and CDR2 FQNNGV. DNA of the CDR3: TGTGCCAGCAGCTTAACGGAGGATCAGCCCCAGCATTTT. Translation: CASSLTEDQPQHF.

The V call is TRBV20-1, the J call TRBJ1-5; D unresolved. In germline, CDR1 is DFQATT, CDR2 SNEGSKA (reference sequence). Between the trimmed V and J ends, which lost 6 bases and 7 bases, there was a span of 10 bases. The CDR3 is made up of 11 amino acids. The CDR3, as DNA: TGCAGTGCCCGTAATGGCCAGCCCCAGCATTTT. This encodes CSARNGQPQHF.

The gene calls are TRBV28 and TRBJ2-1; TRBD2 aligns across 13 bases. The CDR3 has 16 amino acids. Looked up from germline, CDR1 is MDHEN and CDR2 is SYDVKM. V gave up 4 bases and J gave up 4 bases; unmatched junction bases: 4. In DNA, the CDR3 is TGTGCCAGCAGTTCACCGGGACTAGCGGGGTACAATGAGCAGTTCTTC. It translates to CASSSPGLAGYNEQFF.

The chain links TRBV5-4 to TRBJ1-1; D not certain. Trimming shortened V by 0 bases and J by 0 bases, and 9 bases separated the two germline ends. The CDR3 length is 15 residues. Germline V gives CDR1 SGHNT, CDR2 YYREEE (reference sequence). The CDR3 here is CASSLAAIMNTEAFF. The CDR3 DNA sequence: TGTGCCAGCAGCTTGGCCGCTATAATGAACACTGAAGCTTTCTTT.

The V gene is TRBV6-1, the J gene TRBJ2-7, with D possibly being TRBD2 (5 bases). Trimming took 8 bases from V and 3 from J, leaving 17 bases between them. CDR1 and CDR2 from the germline V gene are MNHNS and SASEGT. The CDR3 covers 14 residues. The CDR3 coding sequence is TGTGCCAGCTTTGTAACGGGGAAGAACTACGAGCAGTACTTC. It encodes CASFVTGKNYEQYF.

This clone has only a few counts. This rearrangement joins TRBV6-5 to TRBJ1-2, with unresolved D. There are 15 residues in the CDR3. V lost 0 bases and J 2 bases, leaving 10 bases between the germline ends. CDR1 is MNHEY, CDR2 SVGAGI, per germline. The CDR3 is CASSYSRQRNYGYTF. In nucleotides, the CDR3 is TGTGCCAGCAGTTACTCGCGACAAAGAAACTATGGCTACACCTTC.

The V call is TRBV27, the J call TRBJ2-7; a weak D match, TRBD2 (5 bases). The V end lost 3 bases, the J end lost 2 bases, and 8 bases lay between the germline ends. Germline values: CDR1 MNHEY, CDR2 SMNVEV (reference sequence). CDR3 length equals 13 residues. CDR3 coding DNA: TGTGCCAGCAGTTTGCGGGCTACCTACGAGCAGTACTTC. It specifies CASSLRATYEQYF.